The 27 T cell receptor beta chains below all came from one sample that was sequenced in a study of T-cell reconstitution after alpha-beta-depleted transplantation in children. Unique molecular identifiers were incorporated during preparation of the TCRbeta library. TCRdb itself ran the PCR reads through MiXCR, one entry per CDR3 protein. The sample has tens of thousands of distinct CDR3 sequences, 5.5% to 7.5% seen once; the top ten hold approximately 7%. The input for sequencing was PBMCs, mostly from graft donor cells, taken 180 days after TCRalphabeta/CD19-depleted stem cell transplant. These receptors originate from a male patient between 10 and 17 years old who had a stem cell transplant for acute myeloid leukemia, so the T cells may come from the graft donor.

This clonotype was seen a handful of times. V usage is TRBV5-4 and J usage is TRBJ1-2, with D uncertain. The CDR3 has 13 residues. The V gene's germline CDR1 is SGHNT and CDR2 YYREEE (reference sequence). Trimming removed 0 bases at V and 7 bases at J, with 10 bases between. In DNA, the CDR3 is TGTGCCAGCAGCTTGGGGCAGTTGGGTGGCTACACCTTC. It is translated as CASSLGQLGGYTF.

This clonotype was found many times. This rearrangement joins TRBV28 to TRBJ2-2; no reliable D call. CDR1 is MDHEN, CDR2 SYDVKM, per germline. Deletions cut 4 bases from V and 1 base from J, with 13 bases between. The CDR3 sequence is 16 residues long. The CDR3 bases are TGTGCCAGCAGTTCTCTTGGCCCCCAGAACACCGGGGAGCTGTTTTTT. Residues: CASSSLGPQNTGELFF.

There are many counts of this clonotype. The rearrangement links TRBV20-1 to TRBJ2-3; 10 bases map to TRBD2. The CDR3 runs 15 residues. Germline V gene sequence: CDR1 DFQATT, CDR2 SNEGSKA (reference sequence). The J segment lost 5 bases and the V segment lost 5 bases, leaving 10 bases of the junction unmatched. The CDR3 is CSAQTSGSLRDTQYF. In nucleotides, the CDR3 is TGCAGTGCTCAGACTAGCGGGTCTTTGAGAGATACGCAGTATTTT.

This clonotype has at least ten counts. This chain joins TRBV28 and TRBJ2-6; TRBD2 might be the D (5 bases). CDR1 is MDHEN, CDR2 SYDVKM, per germline. With 3 bases removed from V and 0 bases from J, the gap between germline ends came to 15 bases. The CDR3 is made up of 18 amino acids. CDR3 sequence reads: CASSFPVGLNSGANVLTF. In DNA form, the CDR3 reads TGTGCCAGCAGTTTCCCGGTCGGACTGAACTCTGGGGCCAACGTCCTGACTTTC.

This clonotype was recorded many times. V gene TRBV20-1 combines with J gene TRBJ2-1, with D possibly TRBD2 on 6 matching bases. CDR3 length: 11 residues. Germline V lookup: CDR1 DFQATT, CDR2 SNEGSKA (reference sequence). Trimming shortened V by 5 bases and J by 6 bases, and 8 bases separated the two germline ends. The DNA for the CDR3 is TGCAGTGCTTGGGACTCCAATGAGCAGTTCTTC. It translates to CSAWDSNEQFF.

This clonotype was observed many times. The CDR3 sequence: CASSASREGNQPQHF. DNA for the CDR3: TGTGCCAGTAGTGCCTCACGGGAGGGCAATCAGCCCCAGCATTTT. This chain connects TRBV19 to TRBJ1-5; no clear D gene. Germline CDR1 is LNHDA and CDR2 is SQIVND (reference sequence). Trimming took off 5 bases at V and 2 bases at J, with 13 bases between the two ends. The CDR3 consists of 15 residues.

The V gene is TRBV5-6, the J gene TRBJ2-5; no definite D call. The CDR3 loop spans 14 amino acids. Per germline, CDR1 SGHDT and CDR2 YYEEEE. The ends were cut back, 9 bases at V and 1 base at J, with 16 bases in the middle. CDR3 DNA: TGTGCCATCGGCCCCGGGCCCCCCCAAGAGACCCAGTACTTC. It yields the protein CAIGPGPPQETQYF.

This clonotype was recorded at least ten times. This chain uses TRBV15 with TRBJ1-1; D might be TRBD1 (5 bases). V was shortened by 11 bases and J by 5 bases, with 15 bases between the two germline ends. This CDR3 is built from 12 residues. Germline lookup yields CDR1 LNHNV and CDR2 YYDKDF (reference sequence). This CDR3 reads CASKWGGTEAFF. The DNA for the CDR3 is TGTGCCTCCAAATGGGGGGGTACTGAAGCTTTCTTT.

Many counts were recorded for this clonotype. The chain employs TRBV20-1 and TRBJ2-7, with TRBD2 matching over 11 bases. The CDR3 spans 14 residues. With 3 bases clipped from V and 4 bases from J, the junction kept 5 bases outside the gene matches. Germline CDR1 DFQATT, CDR2 SNEGSKA (reference sequence). The CDR3 region has the DNA TGCAGTGCTAGCCTGACTAGCGGGATATACGAGCAGTACTTC. Amino acids: CSASLTSGIYEQYF.

This clonotype was picked up many times. The V call is TRBV4-3, the J call TRBJ2-3, with 16 bases that match TRBD2. The CDR3 is 15 amino acids. Trimming cost V 4 bases and J 10 bases; bases outside gene matches: 5. Germline loops: CDR1 LGHNA, CDR2 YSLEER. For the CDR3, the DNA is TGCGCCAGCAGCCGTCAGGGACTAGCGGGAGGGTCGCAGTATTTT. It encodes CASSRQGLAGGSQYF.

The chain combines TRBV30 with TRBJ2-1; TRBD2 agrees at 11 bases. J lost 4 bases, V lost 0 bases, and 2 bases had no gene match. This CDR3 contains 15 residues. CDR1 GTSNPN and CDR2 SVGIG come from the germline V gene (reference sequence). As DNA, the CDR3 is TGTGCCTGGAGTGTCGGGACTAGCGGATACAATGAGCAGTTCTTC. Translated, it gives CAWSVGTSGYNEQFF.

In its sample, this clonotype was seen many times. The V and J genes are TRBV5-4 and TRBJ2-1; D may be TRBD2 (5 bases). CDR3 length: 16 amino acids. Germline V gives CDR1 SGHNT, CDR2 YYREEE (reference sequence). Deletions cut 4 bases from V and 10 bases from J, with 24 bases between. CDR3 region: CASSPGGPSLGKEQFF. DNA of the CDR3: TGTGCCAGCAGCCCTGGCGGGCCATCGTTGGGGAAGGAGCAGTTCTTC.

This clonotype was counted at least ten times. The chain combines TRBV5-1 with TRBJ1-1; tentative D call: TRBD1 (6 bases). Germline V lookup: CDR1 SGHRS, CDR2 YFSETQ. V was cut by 4 bases and J by 1 base, with 11 bases left in between. The CDR3 runs 14 residues. CDR3 sequence reads: CASSPGQRNTEAFF. The CDR3 bases are TGCGCCAGCAGCCCCGGACAGAGGAACACTGAAGCTTTCTTT.

This clonotype was seen ten or more times. This rearrangement joins TRBV20-1 to TRBJ1-2; D unclear. There are 12 residues in the CDR3. The V gene lost 1 base and the J gene lost 5 bases, with 8 bases spanning the gap. Germline V lookup: CDR1 DFQATT, CDR2 SNEGSKA (reference sequence). This CDR3 is CSARGIFYGYTF. The CDR3 nucleotides read TGCAGTGCTAGAGGTATCTTTTATGGCTACACCTTC.

This clonotype was counted ten times or more. The chain is built from TRBV20-1 and TRBJ2-3; TRBD2 aligns across 7 bases. The CDR3 has 17 residues. CDR1 is DFQATT, CDR2 SNEGSKA, per germline (reference sequence). The DNA of the CDR3 is TGCAGCAGTGTAAGCGGGGCGGCGGGAGTATCGGCAGATACGCAGTATTTT. Translated: CSSVSGAAGVSADTQYF.

This clonotype was detected ten times or more. The rearrangement joins TRBV20-1 to TRBJ2-3; tentative D call: TRBD2 (7 bases). With 0 bases removed from V and 2 bases from J, the gap between germline ends came to 12 bases. CDR3 size: 15 residues. Looked up from germline, CDR1 is DFQATT and CDR2 is SNEGSKA (reference sequence). DNA of the CDR3: TGCAGTGCTAGAGATCTAGGGGGGGTCACAGATACGCAGTATTTT. Protein: CSARDLGGVTDTQYF.

Relative to its sample, this clonotype is medium-sized (0.01 to 0.1%). The V call is TRBV6-5, the J call TRBJ1-1, with D perhaps matching TRBD1 (6 bases). V gave up 5 bases and J gave up 0 bases, with 19 bases separating them. CDR3 length: 17 amino acids. CDR1 is MNHEY and CDR2 is SVGAGI in the germline V gene. The CDR3 protein is CASSPPRGDSLNTEAFF. CDR3 bases: TGTGCCAGCAGTCCCCCCAGGGGCGATTCCTTGAACACTGAAGCTTTCTTT.

This clonotype has a count of ten or more. The chain uses TRBV5-1 and TRBJ2-3, with 10 bases that match TRBD2. This CDR3 spans 17 amino acids. Germline loops: CDR1 SGHRS, CDR2 YFSETQ. The V gene end was trimmed by 0 bases and the J gene end by 3 bases; junction bases not matched to a gene: 7. The CDR3 DNA reads as TGCGCCAGCAGCTTGGAGTGGACTAGCGGAACGACAGATACGCAGTATTTT. Its protein is CASSLEWTSGTTDTQYF.

In its sample, this clonotype was seen a few times. The V gene is TRBV18, the J gene TRBJ2-7; D uncertain. V was clipped by 3 bases and J by 4 bases, with 16 bases between them. Germline-derived CDR1 and CDR2 are KGHSH and LQKENI. The CDR3 runs 15 residues. CDR3 in amino acids: CASSPRVGLEYEQYF. In DNA, the CDR3 is TGTGCCAGCTCACCTAGGGTTGGCCTTGAGTACGAGCAGTACTTC.

This clonotype was recorded many times. The chain uses TRBV3-1 and TRBJ1-2; TRBD1 is a possible D gene (5 bases). The germline V gene encodes CDR1 LGHDT and CDR2 YNNKEL (reference sequence). The CDR3 is made up of 14 amino acids. V was clipped by 2 bases and J by 7 bases, with 14 bases between them. The chain's CDR3 is CASSQRGAIRGYTF. The CDR3 DNA reads as TGTGCCAGCAGCCAAAGAGGGGCCATCCGTGGCTACACCTTC.

This clonotype was counted ten times or more. CDR3 amino acids: CASSLSGIGYNEQFF. Here the CDR3 DNA reads TGTGCCAGCAGCTTGAGCGGGATAGGCTACAATGAGCAGTTCTTC. The chain couples TRBV5-4 to TRBJ2-1, with TRBD2 matching 7 bases. The trim removed 1 base at V and 3 bases at J, leaving 4 bases unmatched. Germline CDR1 reads SGHNT; CDR2 reads YYREEE (reference sequence). The CDR3 contains 15 residues.

This clonotype was counted ten times or more. The chain couples TRBV15 to TRBJ2-2, with D perhaps assigned TRBD1 or TRBD2 (5 bases each). The V end lost 0 bases, the J end lost 8 bases, and 16 bases lay between the germline ends. The CDR3 runs to 16 residues. Looked up from germline, CDR1 is LNHNV and CDR2 is YYDKDF (reference sequence). Here the CDR3 reads CATSREGEGRTGELFF. CDR3 nucleotide sequence: TGTGCCACCAGCAGAGAAGGCGAGGGGCGGACGGGGGAGCTGTTTTTT.

This clonotype showed up many times. V usage is TRBV7-3 and J usage is TRBJ2-2, with a tentative D call TRBD1 (6 bases). Germline CDR1 is SGHTA and CDR2 is FQGTGA. This CDR3 contains 15 residues. With 7 bases removed from V and 5 bases from J, the gap between germline ends came to 17 bases. The CDR3 DNA sequence: TGTGCCAGCAAAATGATAGATACAGGGACCGGGGAGCTGTTTTTT. It yields the protein CASKMIDTGTGELFF. Complete variable domain (other parts from reference TRBV7-3 and TRBJ2-2): GAGVSQTPSNKVTEKGKYVELRCDPISGHTALYWYRQSLGQGPEFLIYFQGTGAADDSGLPNDRFFAVRPEGSVSTLKIQRTERGDSAVYLCASKMIDTGTGELFFGEGSRLTVL.

The table lists this clonotype with many counts. In DNA, the CDR3 is TGTGCCAGCAGCCGGCGCAGGGGGGACAATGAGCAGTTCTTC. Protein product: CASSRRRGDNEQFF. The rearrangement joins TRBV14 to TRBJ2-1; tentatively, D is TRBD1 (7 bases). V was shortened by 4 bases and J by 5 bases, with 12 bases between the two germline ends. The length of the CDR3 is 14 residues. Germline V gives CDR1 SGHDN, CDR2 FVKESK. The full variable domain, in which reference TRBV14 and TRBJ2-1 provide the parts outside the CDR3, is EAGVTQFPSHSVIEKGQTVTLRCDPISGHDNLYWYRRVMGKEIKFLLHFVKESKQDESGMPNNRFLAERTGGTYSTLKVQPAELEDSGVYFCASSRRRGDNEQFFGPGTRLTVL.

In its sample, this clonotype was seen many times. This chain's CDR3 is CASSFQTSGRADEQFF. The CDR3 DNA follows: TGCGCCAGCAGCTTCCAAACTAGCGGGAGGGCCGATGAGCAGTTCTTC. V usage is TRBV5-1 and J usage is TRBJ2-1, with 13 bases that match TRBD2. CDR1 is SGHRS and CDR2 is YFSETQ in the germline V gene. The CDR3 consists of 16 residues. V was clipped by 2 bases and J by 8 bases; unmatched bases: 7.

In this sample, this clonotype turned up many times. V gene TRBV5-1 combines with J gene TRBJ2-3; D may be TRBD1 (7 bases). The V gene's germline CDR1 is SGHRS and CDR2 YFSETQ. The CDR3 runs to 15 residues. V was shortened by 3 bases and J by 1 base, with 12 bases between the two germline ends. The CDR3 DNA sequence: TGCGCCAGCAGCTCCAGGGGGGCGGGCACAGATACGCAGTATTTT. Residues: CASSSRGAGTDTQYF.

This clonotype was seen repeatedly, ten times or more. DNA for the CDR3: TGTGCCAGCAGTCGTGACAGCCCCACCGGGGAGCTGTTTTTT. Encoded protein: CASSRDSPTGELFF. This chain uses TRBV12-3 or TRBV12-4 with TRBJ2-2, with D possibly matching TRBD1 (5 bases). This CDR3 contains 14 residues. Between the trimmed V and J ends, which lost 5 bases and 4 bases, there was a span of 11 bases.